The T cell receptor beta chain described here comes from a study of blood T cell repertoires in COVID-19. Study at large: Italy, Spain and the United States were the sources of the convalescent and acute COVID-19 samples. Sample material is recorded as cDNA or gDNA derived from T cells, B-cell-depleted T cells, or PBMCs.

Germline CDR1 reads SGHRS; CDR2 reads YFSETQ. CDR3 size: 17 residues. V lost 0 bases and J 2 bases, leaving 18 bases between the germline ends. How the authors handled the data: The authors estimated nucleated cell counts from reference gene primer amplification. Clones were read by immunoSEQ multiplex PCR, and TCRdb kept only the in-frame ones, dropping some. Clonal size and the V and J genes are those of that table, whereas D and trimming came from the DNA. The repertoire includes 150,000 to 200,000 clones, 85% to 90% of them detected once, and roughly 2.9% sits in the top ten. The sequencing input was peripheral blood. This clonotype was sampled from a woman aged 25 to 45 with active or convalescent COVID-19. The chain joins TRBV5-1 to TRBJ2-7, with a weak D call TRBD2 (5 bases). The CDR3: CASSLDSGKRSAYEQYF. The CDR3 DNA reads as TGCGCCAGCAGCTTGGATTCCGGGAAGCGGTCGGCCTACGAGCAGTACTTC.